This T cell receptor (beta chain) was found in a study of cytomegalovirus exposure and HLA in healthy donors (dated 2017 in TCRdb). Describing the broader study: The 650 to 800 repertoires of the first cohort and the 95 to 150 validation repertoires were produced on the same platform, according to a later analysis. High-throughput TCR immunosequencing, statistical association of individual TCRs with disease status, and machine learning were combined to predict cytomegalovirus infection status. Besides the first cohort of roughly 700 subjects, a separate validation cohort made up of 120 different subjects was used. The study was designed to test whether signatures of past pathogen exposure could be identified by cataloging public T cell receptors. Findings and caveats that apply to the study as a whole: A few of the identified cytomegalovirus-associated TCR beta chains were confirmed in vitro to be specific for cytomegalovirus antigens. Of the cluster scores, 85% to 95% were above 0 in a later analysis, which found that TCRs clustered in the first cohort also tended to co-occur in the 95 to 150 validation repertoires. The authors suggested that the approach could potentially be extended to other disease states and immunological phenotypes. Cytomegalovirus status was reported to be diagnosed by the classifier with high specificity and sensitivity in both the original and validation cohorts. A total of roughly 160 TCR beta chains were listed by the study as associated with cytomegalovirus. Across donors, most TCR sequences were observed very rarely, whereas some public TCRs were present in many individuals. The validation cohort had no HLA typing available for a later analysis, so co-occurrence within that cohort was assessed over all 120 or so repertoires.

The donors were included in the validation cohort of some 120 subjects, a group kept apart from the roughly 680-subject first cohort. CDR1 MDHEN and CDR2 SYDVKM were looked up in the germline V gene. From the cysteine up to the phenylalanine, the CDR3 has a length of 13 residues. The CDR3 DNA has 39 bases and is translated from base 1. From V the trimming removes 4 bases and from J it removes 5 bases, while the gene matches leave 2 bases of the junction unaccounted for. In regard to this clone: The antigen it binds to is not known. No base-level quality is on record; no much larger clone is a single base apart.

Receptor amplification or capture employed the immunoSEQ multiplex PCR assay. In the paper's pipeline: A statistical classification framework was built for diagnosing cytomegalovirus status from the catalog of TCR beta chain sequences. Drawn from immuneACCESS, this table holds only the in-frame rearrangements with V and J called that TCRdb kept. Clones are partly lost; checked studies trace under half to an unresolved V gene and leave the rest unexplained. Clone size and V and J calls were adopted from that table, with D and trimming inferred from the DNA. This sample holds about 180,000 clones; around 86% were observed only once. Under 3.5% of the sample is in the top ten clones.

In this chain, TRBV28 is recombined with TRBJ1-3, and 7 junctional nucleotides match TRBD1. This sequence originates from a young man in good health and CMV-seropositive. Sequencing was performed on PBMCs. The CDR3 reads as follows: CASSWDSRNTIYF. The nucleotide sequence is TGTGCCAGCAGTTGGGACAGTAGAAACACCATATATTTT.